These T cell receptor beta chains were read from a single sample in a study of CD8+CD57+ T cells in acquired aplastic anemia. Using its own MiXCR run on the reads, TCRdb lists one record per CDR3 protein. Here the sample spans 200,000 to 250,000 distinct CDR3 sequences, around 49% being singletons. The sample taken for sequencing was sorted CD4+, CD8+, or CD8+CD57+ T cells (not recorded which) from PBMCs. These receptors were taken from a human donor with aplastic anemia. The CDR3 runs from the conserved cysteine through the conserved F or W.

TRBJ2-7	TRBV2	CASGTQGYEQYF
TRBJ2-5	TRBV7-3	CASSPGLDQTQYF
TRBJ2-5	TRBV18	CASSRGWETQYF
TRBJ1-1	TRBV10-1	CASSETGTGDTEAFF
TRBJ2-3	TRBV2	CASSVTSGTDTQYF
TRBJ1-6	TRBV5-1	CASSRADRSEIGSPLHF
TRBJ2-1	TRBV12-3/TRBV12-4	CASSSRGSYNEQFF
TRBJ2-2	TRBV5-1	CASSLAGGTGELFF
TRBJ2-1	TRBV12-3/TRBV12-4	CATGTNEQFF
TRBJ1-6	TRBV9	CASSVDYIAQNSPLHF
TRBJ2-5	TRBV20-1	CSASGIGGATGQETQYF
TRBJ1-1	TRBV18	CASSPQDRGSNTEAFF
TRBJ2-3	TRBV9	CASSVRPADTQYF
TRBJ2-5	TRBV12-3/TRBV12-4	CASSPSPGRETQYF
TRBJ1-2	TRBV20-1	CSASRDSHYYGYTF
TRBJ2-1	TRBV7-9	CASSQGQGRGNEQFF
TRBJ1-2	TRBV2	CASSEQGLSDGYTF
TRBJ2-7	TRBV12-3/TRBV12-4	CASSLRALASYEQYF
TRBJ1-1	TRBV29-1	CSVEILEGTEAFF
TRBJ1-2	TRBV5-1	CASSPDVTGQGYTF
TRBJ1-2	TRBV11-2	CASSLVPADPAGYTF
TRBJ2-3	TRBV2	CASSFSARDSQYF
TRBJ2-1	TRBV7-2	CASSLGGRVGLGNF
TRBJ2-7	TRBV11-1	CASSTRLQTEQYF
TRBJ2-5	TRBV5-6	CASSLALQETQYF
TRBJ2-3	TRBV15	CATSRATGGNTQYF
TRBJ1-2	TRBV5-4	CASSSAGWDPMGYTF
TRBJ2-2	TRBV5-1	CASSFAGTSGELFF
TRBJ2-5	TRBV7-9	CASSSGQLLTEETQYF
TRBJ2-7	TRBV7-9	CAREESGEQYF
TRBJ2-7	TRBV16	CASSRTGDSEQYF
TRBJ2-3	TRBV7-9	CASSQTGGGATDTQYF
TRBJ2-7	TRBV19	CASTRTGRSSYEQYF
TRBJ1-5	TRBV30	CAWSAGNNQPQHF
TRBJ2-3	TRBV24-1	CATSTFKTGGRNTQYF
TRBJ2-7	TRBV12-3/TRBV12-4	CASSENRPYEQYF
TRBJ1-1	TRBV2	CASMSQGLNTEAFF
TRBJ2-5	TRBV7-6	CASSYRTEQETQYF
TRBJ1-5	TRBV25-1	CASRGAGMRQPQHF
TRBJ1-5	TRBV2	CARSVRNSNQPQHF
TRBJ2-7	TRBV20-1	CSASSIRTGNYEQYF
TRBJ1-1	TRBV15	CATSRGGPNTEAFF
TRBJ1-2	TRBV24-1	CATSGGAGTARGYTF
TRBJ2-7	TRBV18	CASSPPRAPDRGSSYEQYF